The 21 T cell receptor beta chains below all came from one sample that was sequenced in a study of cytomegalovirus exposure and HLA in healthy donors. In the PCR, 60 Vbeta and 13 Jbeta primers were used. Libraries were prepared by immunoSEQ multiplex PCR; TCRdb keeps only in-frame clonotypes and omits some of them. Counted here are 150,000 or so clones, 86% occurring once; the ten biggest clones make up approximately 2%. The source material was PBMCs. The origin of the receptors is a woman aged 18-29 years in good health and CMV-seronegative.

This chain joins TRBV7-7 and TRBJ2-1; 12 bases are shared with TRBD1. In germline, CDR1 is SSHAT, CDR2 FNYEAQ (reference sequence). CDR3 size: 15 residues. V dropped 0 bases and J dropped 8; count of bases not matched to a gene: 2. In DNA, the CDR3 is TGTGCCAGCAGCTTAGCCCGGGACAGGGGGCATGAGCAGTTCTTC. This codes for CASSLARDRGHEQFF.

This chain joins TRBV6-5 and TRBJ1-1, with D possibly TRBD1 on 6 matching bases. Germline V lookup: CDR1 MNHEY, CDR2 SVGAGI. CDR3 size: 13 residues. V was clipped by 6 bases and J by 5 bases, with 13 bases between them. The CDR3 DNA sequence: TGTGCCAGCAGATGGGGGCGCTCTACTGAAGCTTTCTTT. It codes for CASRWGRSTEAFF.

The chain combines TRBV29-1 with TRBJ1-1; TRBD1 might be the D (6 bases). V was shortened by 8 bases and J by 11 bases, with 21 bases between the two germline ends. CDR1 and CDR2 (germline): SQVTM, ANQGSEA. This CDR3 has 12 amino acids. In nucleotides, the CDR3 is TGCAGCATTAAGGGAACGGGACAAGGGGCTTTCTTT. It translates to CSIKGTGQGAFF.

The chain combines TRBV28 with TRBJ1-2; 8 bases agree with TRBD1. Trimming cost V 6 bases and J 8 bases; bases outside gene matches: 14. The CDR3 sequence is 15 residues long. The V gene's germline CDR1 is MDHEN and CDR2 SYDVKM. CDR3 amino acids: CASSQFRTGIGGYTF. CDR3 nucleotide sequence: TGTGCCAGCAGCCAATTCCGGACAGGGATCGGCGGCTACACCTTC.

The chain uses TRBV5-1 and TRBJ2-7, with D possibly TRBD1 on 6 matching bases. Trimming removed 7 bases from V and 5 bases from J, with 16 bases in between. CDR3 length: 13 residues. Germline assignment: CDR1 SGHRS and CDR2 YFSETQ. This CDR3 is CASGTTEAHEQYF. DNA for the CDR3: TGCGCCAGCGGGACAACAGAGGCCCACGAGCAGTACTTC.

This clone occurred once. The chain combines TRBV7-2 with TRBJ2-3; 12 nucleotides line up with TRBD2. CDR1 and CDR2 (germline): SGHTA, FQGNSA. Trimming removed 5 bases from V and 4 bases from J; junction bases left unmatched: 16. This CDR3 is built from 19 residues. CDR3 DNA sequence: TGTGCCAGCAGCCCACCCATCGGCCTAGCGGGAGGGGGTTCAGATACGCAGTATTTT. Its translation: CASSPPIGLAGGGSDTQYF.

The chain joins TRBV19 to TRBJ2-1; D is possibly TRBD2 (7 bases). The CDR3 runs 16 residues. The germline V gene encodes CDR1 LNHDA and CDR2 SQIVND (reference sequence). V was cut by 2 bases and J by 3 bases, with 14 bases left in between. The CDR3 is CASSISEGGRYNEQFF. In DNA form, the CDR3 reads TGTGCCAGTAGTATAAGCGAGGGGGGGCGCTACAATGAGCAGTTCTTC.

The chain uses TRBV21-1 and TRBJ1-4. TRBV21-1 is an annotated pseudogene. This CDR3 is built from 17 residues. The CDR3 bases are TGTGCCAGCAGCAAAGGAAAAGGGAGCAAGCTTAATGAAAAACTGTTTTTT. Residues: CASSKGKGSKLNEKLFF.

V gene TRBV30 combines with J gene TRBJ2-7; D gene unclear. In germline, CDR1 is GTSNPN, CDR2 SVGIG (reference sequence). Between the trimmed V and J ends, which lost 0 bases and 5 bases, there was a span of 8 bases. This CDR3 is built from 12 residues. The CDR3 sequence is CAWSVYRNEQYF. The CDR3 DNA reads TGTGCCTGGAGTGTATATAGAAACGAGCAGTACTTC.

The chain links TRBV30 to TRBJ2-7; D is unclear. Germline V lookup: CDR1 GTSNPN, CDR2 SVGIG (reference sequence). Trimming removed 2 bases at V and 2 bases at J, with 4 bases between. CDR3 length equals 11 residues. This chain's CDR3 is CAWSLAYEQYF. The CDR3, as DNA: TGTGCCTGGAGTCTAGCCTACGAGCAGTACTTC.

This clone was seen only once. Within the sample, other DNA sequences also encode this same CDR3. The V and J genes are TRBV9 and TRBJ2-5; 9 positions agree with TRBD1. V lost 1 base to trimming and J lost 0 bases; unmatched junction nucleotides: 16. Germline V CDR1 and CDR2: SGDLS, YYNGEE. This CDR3 is 20 amino acids long. CDR3 bases: TGTGCCAGCAGCGTAAGGGGGCCGGGACAGGGTCAATCTGACCAAGAGACCCAGTACTTC. Its protein is CASSVRGPGQGQSDQETQYF.

The V gene is TRBV9, the J gene TRBJ1-4, with 7 nucleotides matching TRBD1. This CDR3 contains 15 residues. Germline trimming cut 0 bases from V and 8 bases from J; bases unmatched to any gene: 7. Germline CDR1 is SGDLS and CDR2 is YYNGEE. CDR3 bases: TGTGCCAGCAGCGTAGCAGCGACAGGGTGGGAAAAACTGTTTTTT. Its translation: CASSVAATGWEKLFF.

The J gene is TRBJ1-1, the V gene TRBV6-5; no definite D call. V lost 7 bases and J 0 bases, leaving 15 bases between the germline ends. The CDR3 is 15 residues long. CDR1 is MNHEY and CDR2 is SVGAGI in the germline V gene. CDR3 loop: CASTKRWSMNTEAFF. CDR3 bases: TGTGCCAGCACCAAGAGGTGGTCCATGAACACTGAAGCTTTCTTT.

J is TRBJ2-7 and V is TRBV10-3; 7 bases agree with TRBD2. V was clipped by 4 bases and J by 4 bases; unmatched bases: 13. The CDR3 runs 16 residues. CDR1 is ENHRY and CDR2 is SYGVKD in the germline V gene. The CDR3 loop reads CAISGTSSLDLYEQYF. As DNA, the CDR3 is TGTGCCATCAGTGGGACTAGTTCCTTAGACCTTTACGAGCAGTACTTC.

The CDR3: CASRGQLDSNQPQHF. The CDR3 region has the DNA TGTGCCAGCAGGGGACAGTTGGATAGCAATCAGCCCCAGCATTTT. The V gene is TRBV2, the J gene TRBJ1-5; 7 bases agree with TRBD1. The CDR3 contains 15 residues. Germline lookup yields CDR1 SNHLY and CDR2 FYNNEI. After removal of 6 bases from V and 0 bases from J, the junction contained 5 bases not matched to a gene.

The genes are TRBV15 and TRBJ2-5, with D uncertain. Germline V gives CDR1 LNHNV, CDR2 YYDKDF (reference sequence). Trimming stripped 1 base from V and 3 bases from J, with 6 bases between. The CDR3 has 13 amino acids. In nucleotides, the CDR3 is TGTGCCACCAGCAGAGGGGCGAAAGAGACCCAGTACTTC. Protein: CATSRGAKETQYF.

The chain uses TRBV5-1 and TRBJ2-2; a possible D gene is TRBD1 (5 bases). The length of the CDR3 is 15 residues. Between the trimmed V and J ends, which lost 4 bases and 3 bases, there was a span of 13 bases. Germline V gives CDR1 SGHRS, CDR2 YFSETQ. The CDR3 nucleotides read TGCGCCAGCAGCGATGGCGCCAGGGACACCGGGGAGCTGTTTTTT. Residues: CASSDGARDTGELFF. The complete variable domain, with remaining parts taken from reference TRBV5-1 and TRBJ2-2, reads KAGVTQTPRYLIKTRGQQVTLSCSPISGHRSVSWYQQTPGQGLQFLFEYFSETQRNKGNFPGRFSGRQFSNSRSEMNVSTLELGDSALYLCASSDGARDTGELFFGEGSRLTVL.

The chain joins TRBV28 to TRBJ1-1, with D possibly TRBD1 on 6 matching bases. CDR1 MDHEN and CDR2 SYDVKM come from the germline V gene. V was trimmed by 3 bases and J by 5 bases, leaving 13 bases between them. This CDR3 is 14 amino acids long. The CDR3 sequence is CASSFRGARTEAFF. As DNA, the CDR3 is TGTGCCAGCAGTTTTCGGGGGGCGCGTACTGAAGCTTTCTTT.

The CDR3 loop reads CASSFDRGHYEQYF. Written as DNA, the CDR3 is TGTGCCAGCAGCTTCGACAGGGGGCACTACGAGCAGTACTTC. The chain combines TRBV13 with TRBJ2-7; 10 positions match TRBD1. This CDR3 is built from 14 residues. Germline V gene lookup returns CDR1 PRHDT and CDR2 FYEKMQ (reference sequence). Trimming took 3 bases from V and 3 from J; bases not matched to a gene: 2.

The chain has TRBV7-8 and TRBJ1-1; no clear D gene. Trimming pared 6 bases from V and 4 bases from J, leaving 15 bases between. Germline CDR1 is SGHVS and CDR2 is FQNEAQ. There are 14 residues in the CDR3. CDR3 coding DNA: TGTGCCAGCAGTCCTGTCGGGTCTGGCACTGAAGCTTTCTTT. The encoded protein is CASSPVGSGTEAFF.

The rearrangement links TRBV5-1 to TRBJ2-5, with a weak D call TRBD2 (6 bases). The J call may not be correct, given that the DNA end is closer to TRBJ2-7. CDR3 size: 14 residues. The germline V gene encodes CDR1 SGHRS and CDR2 YFSETQ. CDR3 loop: CASSLLAVENEQYF. In nucleotides, the CDR3 is TGCGCCAGCAGCTTGTTAGCGGTAGAGAACGAGCAGTACTTC.